This T cell receptor beta chain appears in the sequencing data of a study of STAT5B mutations in CD4+ large granular lymphocyte leukemia. Data came from immunoSEQ multiplex PCR; TCRdb stores just in-frame clones and leaves some out. In the table there are about 4,900 clones, around nine tenths of which are singletons. The ends lost 3 bases at V and 1 base at J; junction bases unmatched: 2. The CDR3 contains 16 residues. Germline V gives CDR1 SGHRS, CDR2 YFSETQ. This chain joins TRBV5-1 and TRBJ2-2, with TRBD1 identical over 11 bases. Sequences were obtained from PBMCs. The sequence was obtained from a man aged 40-49 years with CD4+ T-cell large granular lymphocyte leukemia. The CDR3 DNA sequence: TGCGCCAGCAGCTGGGGGACAGGGGGGAACACCGGGGAGCTGTTTTTT. Its protein product is CASSWGTGGNTGELFF. Using reference TRBV5-1 and TRBJ2-2 for the parts outside the CDR3, the full variable domain is KAGVTQTPRYLIKTRGQQVTLSCSPISGHRSVSWYQQTPGQGLQFLFEYFSETQRNKGNFPGRFSGRQFSNSRSEMNVSTLELGDSALYLCASSWGTGGNTGELFFGEGSRLTVL.